A selection of T cell receptor beta chains follows, all from one sample in a study of blood T cell repertoires in COVID-19. Sequencing used immunoSEQ multiplex PCR; TCRdb keeps in-frame clones, though not all of them. The sample consists of approximately 98,000 clones, about 86% of them appearing once. The source material was peripheral blood. The receptors were gathered from a man aged 60 to 75 with acute or convalescent COVID-19. CDR3s leave out the opening cysteine and the closing phenylalanine or tryptophan.

J,V,CDR3
TRBJ1-6,TRBV6-5,ASSYFSRTGGSPLH
TRBJ1-4,TRBV4-3,ASSQGPGDRKLF
TRBJ2-3,TRBV3-1/TRBV3-2,ASSLELAAYTDTQY
TRBJ1-1,TRBV11-2,ASSLGGTAEAF
TRBJ2-4,TRBV29-1,SVKLAGGDIQY
TRBJ1-2,TRBV27,ASRLQGDNYGYT
TRBJ2-1,TRBV21-1,ASRVGRQTGSSYNEQF
TRBJ1-5,TRBV2,ASSAPGQGRYQPQH
TRBJ1-3,TRBV11-3,ASSTDRAPRNTIY
TRBJ1-6,TRBV3-1/TRBV3-2,ASRIGTGGSPLH
TRBJ1-1,TRBV30,AWSQTENTEAF
TRBJ2-5,TRBV6-5,ASKWQETQY
TRBJ2-5,TRBV3-1/TRBV3-2,ASSLGTTQETQY
TRBJ1-5,TRBV19,ASSTPGQIQPQH
TRBJ1-5,TRBV11-3,ASSLSREQPQH
TRBJ1-2,TRBV14,ASSQVFGESGYT
TRBJ1-5,TRBV15,ATSRKTGGSNQPQH
TRBJ2-2,TRBV2,ASSWTSGSFGELF
TRBJ2-3,TRBV30,ALNLRDRGTTDTQY
TRBJ2-2,TRBV19,ASSNSGGGTGELF
TRBJ2-4,TRBV18,ASSPQLAGLAKNIQY
TRBJ2-3,TRBV7-8,ASSLQSGFTDTQY
TRBJ2-5,TRBV24-1,ATEGNSGRETQY
TRBJ2-1,TRBV5-1,ASSFGTGSSYNEQF
TRBJ2-5,TRBV7-8,ASRRLGLAGRKETQY
TRBJ1-5,TRBV30,AWSNGDQPQH
TRBJ1-5,TRBV5-5,ASSAGGGGQPQH
TRBJ2-5,TRBV7-2,ASSFRQGAQETQY
TRBJ2-5,TRBV3-1/TRBV3-2,ASSYGTQKETQY
TRBJ1-4,TRBV30,ACTSGTLNEKLF
TRBJ2-1,TRBV3-1/TRBV3-2,ASSQEVQGANEQF
TRBJ2-1,TRBV27,ASSLGVVIQTYNEQF
TRBJ2-3,TRBV12-3/TRBV12-4,ASSHLERDTQY
TRBJ1-5,TRBV6-5,ATGANQPQH
TRBJ1-2,TRBV7-2,ASSSGTRSRGYT
TRBJ1-4,TRBV12-3/TRBV12-4,ASGLDRVEKLF
TRBJ2-1,TRBV27,ASSSRDSLYNEQF
TRBJ2-4,TRBV21-1,ASRPKGAGKNIQY
TRBJ2-3,TRBV6-5,ASTPSGGALDTQY
TRBJ1-5,TRBV7-2,ASSFTEQPQH
TRBJ1-2,TRBV2,ASSVGQANYGYT
TRBJ1-5,TRBV2,ASSVQKMNNQPQH
TRBJ1-1,TRBV10-2,ASRTGDTEAF
TRBJ1-6,TRBV7-2,ASSFLNSPLH
TRBJ2-1,TRBV27,ASTLGGLAGNEQF
TRBJ2-1,TRBV5-1,ASSLDGYNEQF
TRBJ2-3,TRBV9,ASSVETGVADTQY
TRBJ2-3,TRBV7-7,ASSLGDRGSDTQY
TRBJ1-1,TRBV30,AWGRNQRTEAF
TRBJ1-3,TRBV10-3,AIRGQAYENTIY
TRBJ2-3,TRBV7-9,ASSLRRRGTDTQY
TRBJ2-2,TRBV5-1,ASSLAETGELF
TRBJ1-2,TRBV6-2/TRBV6-3,ASSYPGSVRGYT
TRBJ2-7,TRBV21-1,ASSKASGGSSYEQY
TRBJ1-2,TRBV9,ASSVEGGQYGYT
TRBJ2-1,TRBV3-1/TRBV3-2,ASSQLAGEQF
TRBJ1-2,TRBV28,ASKRQGYT
TRBJ1-2,TRBV24-1,ATGDSNYGYT
TRBJ2-5,TRBV10-3,AISDPGLAGQETQY
TRBJ1-4,TRBV19,ASSIGGGYEKLF